What follows are 27 T cell receptor beta chains derived from one specimen sequenced in a study of blood T cell repertoires in COVID-19. Assay: immunoSEQ multiplex PCR; the TCRdb copy retains only in-frame clones and omits some. The table has about 220,000 clones, roughly 84% seen once. The sequenced material came from peripheral blood. The receptor source for this set is a woman older than 75 with acute or convalescent COVID-19.

This sequence joins TRBV18 and TRBJ2-1, with 8 positions matching TRBD1. The CDR3 has 16 amino acids. Germline CDR1 and CDR2: KGHSH and LQKENI. V shed 0 bases and J 6 bases; nucleotides not matched to a gene: 7. The CDR3 loop reads CASSPPQGQVPNEQFF. The CDR3 region has the DNA TGTGCCAGCTCACCACCACAGGGACAGGTTCCCAATGAGCAGTTCTTC.

This chain uses TRBV5-1 with TRBJ1-1; perhaps TRBD1 as D (6 bases). The germline V gene has CDR1 SGHRS and CDR2 YFSETQ. The V gene lost 4 bases and the J gene lost 1 base, with 14 bases spanning the gap. This CDR3 has 15 residues. The CDR3, as DNA: TGCGCCAGCAGCCAAGATGGACAGAAGAACACTGAAGCTTTCTTT. Translating it yields CASSQDGQKNTEAFF.

The gene calls are TRBV9 and TRBJ2-3, with 8 bases lining up with TRBD1. Germline V lookup: CDR1 SGDLS, CDR2 YYNGEE. The CDR3 consists of 13 residues. V lost 7 bases, J lost 3 bases, and 4 bases stayed unmatched. The CDR3 loop is CASGTGLTDTQYF. CDR3 DNA: TGTGCCAGCGGGACAGGCCTAACAGATACGCAGTATTTT.

This chain joins TRBV6-5 and TRBJ1-4; D perhaps matches TRBD1 (5 bases). Trimming removed 7 bases at V and 8 bases at J, with 20 bases between. CDR3 length: 15 amino acids. Germline V gives CDR1 MNHEY, CDR2 SVGAGI. The CDR3 bases are TGTGCCAGCACCACTTTTGGGGGAGGTTGGGAAAAACTGTTTTTT. Residues: CASTTFGGGWEKLFF.

CDR3 sequence (DNA): TGTGCCAGCAGTGACACTGCAACTAATGAAAAACTGTTTTTT. This gives the protein CASSDTATNEKLFF. The rearrangement joins TRBV6-1 to TRBJ1-4; D unresolved. The germline V gene encodes CDR1 MNHNS and CDR2 SASEGT. CDR3 size: 14 residues. The ends were cut back, 3 bases at V and 0 bases at J, with 5 bases in the middle.

This clone was detected once. The chain is built from TRBV28 and TRBJ1-2; D gene uncertain. Germline V lookup: CDR1 MDHEN, CDR2 SYDVKM. Trimming pared 6 bases from V and 4 bases from J, leaving 21 bases between. The length of the CDR3 is 16 residues. The CDR3 DNA reads TGTGCCAGCAGGAGGATTGACGGACGGGGATCCTATGGCTACACCTTC. Translated, it gives CASRRIDGRGSYGYTF.

This clone was recorded a few times. This rearrangement joins TRBV4-1 to TRBJ2-5, with 7 bases aligning to TRBD1. The CDR3 is 14 residues long. V lost 0 bases to trimming and J lost 4 bases; unmatched junction nucleotides: 2. Germline CDR1 and CDR2: MGHRA and YSYEKL. CDR3 DNA sequence: TGCGCCAGCAGCCAAGATAACAGGGGAGAGACCCAGTACTTC. It yields the protein CASSQDNRGETQYF.

This clone has just a few counts. V gene TRBV5-6 combines with J gene TRBJ1-5; 8 positions match TRBD1. The CDR3 loop spans 15 amino acids. V dropped 5 bases and J dropped 2; count of bases not matched to a gene: 6. Germline CDR1 is SGHDT and CDR2 is YYEEEE. As DNA, the CDR3 is TGTGCCAGCAGTCGACAGGGGTTAGGCAATCAGCCCCAGCATTTT. Amino acids: CASSRQGLGNQPQHF. Full variable domain (remainder filled in from reference TRBV5-6 and TRBJ1-5): DAGVTQSPTHLIKTRGQQVTLRCSPKSGHDTVSWYQQALGQGPQFIFQYYEEEERQRGNFPDRFSGHQFPNYSSELNVNALLLGDSALYLCASSRQGLGNQPQHFGDGTRLSIL.

A single count supports this clone. The genes are TRBV2 and TRBJ2-3; 11 positions agree with TRBD2. This CDR3 region has 15 residues. Germline V gene sequence: CDR1 SNHLY, CDR2 FYNNEI. The V segment lost 9 bases and the J segment 2 bases; nucleotides outside the gene matches: 7. CDR3 bases: TGTGCCAGGGGTCTAGCGGGGGGATCCACAGATACGCAGTATTTT. Its protein is CARGLAGGSTDTQYF.

This CDR3 reads CASTDAGSVNTEAFF. The CDR3 bases are TGTGCCAGCACCGACGCGGGTTCGGTGAACACTGAAGCTTTCTTT. The chain has TRBV6-6 and TRBJ1-1; D remains ambiguous. Per germline, CDR1 MNHNY and CDR2 SVGAGI (reference sequence). V dropped 7 bases and J dropped 0 bases, with 15 bases sitting between them. The CDR3 loop spans 15 amino acids.

Only a few counts were recorded for this clone. The V gene is TRBV6-6, the J gene TRBJ1-3; the D gene is possibly TRBD1 (5 bases). Trimming took 2 bases from V and 1 from J, leaving 12 bases between them. Germline values: CDR1 MNHNY, CDR2 SVGAGI (reference sequence). The CDR3 has 16 residues. CDR3 in amino acids: CASSYAGPMSGNTIYF. In nucleotides, the CDR3 is TGTGCCAGCAGTTACGCGGGGCCCATGTCTGGAAACACCATATATTTT.

The chain links TRBV12-3 or TRBV12-4 to TRBJ1-1, with no clear D. V dropped 4 bases and J dropped 12 bases, with 15 bases sitting between them. CDR3 length: 12 residues. The CDR3 bases are TGTGCCAGCAGTTACAGAGTTGTTACGCCTTTCTTT. Encoded protein: CASSYRVVTPFF.

The rearrangement joins TRBV30 to TRBJ1-1; 9 bases agree with TRBD1. The CDR3 has 13 residues. Germline trimming cut 1 base from V and 7 bases from J; bases unmatched to any gene: 4. Germline CDR1 and CDR2: GTSNPN and SVGIG (reference sequence). CDR3 protein: CAWSGQGVGEAFF. In DNA, the CDR3 is TGTGCCTGGAGTGGACAGGGGGTCGGTGAAGCTTTCTTT.

The CDR3 DNA sequence: TGTGCCAGCAGGTTCATCCGGGGTGTGGGTTCACCCCTCCACTTT. This gives the protein CASRFIRGVGSPLHF. The rearrangement links TRBV28 to TRBJ1-6, with unresolved D. The germline V gene encodes CDR1 MDHEN and CDR2 SYDVKM. The CDR3 sequence is 15 residues long. The V gene lost 6 bases and the J gene lost 9 bases, with 18 bases spanning the gap.

V gene TRBV7-2 combines with J gene TRBJ1-1; a weak D match, TRBD1 (5 bases). In germline, CDR1 is SGHTA, CDR2 FQGNSA. The V end lost 5 bases, the J end lost 5 bases, and 18 bases lay between the germline ends. This CDR3 has 15 amino acids. The chain's CDR3 is CASSAGGALGTEAFF. The CDR3 DNA reads TGTGCCAGCAGCGCTGGTGGGGCCTTAGGGACTGAAGCTTTCTTT.

This rearrangement joins TRBV11-2 to TRBJ1-5, with D tentatively TRBD1 (5 bases). The germline gives CDR1 SGHAT, CDR2 FQNNGV. V was shortened by 4 bases and J by 3 bases, with 7 bases between the two germline ends. The CDR3 sequence is 13 residues long. The CDR3 region is CASSWGVNQPQHF. The CDR3 nucleotides read TGTGCCAGCAGCTGGGGGGTCAATCAGCCCCAGCATTTT.

The chain carries TRBV7-2 and TRBJ2-5, with TRBD1 identical over 10 bases. The CDR3 sequence is 15 residues long. The germline gives CDR1 SGHTA, CDR2 FQGNSA. V shed 5 bases, J shed 5 bases, and the junction held 8 bases outside the gene matches. This CDR3 reads CASSPLTGGWETQYF. The CDR3 DNA reads TGTGCCAGCAGCCCCCTGACAGGGGGCTGGGAGACCCAGTACTTC.

CDR3: CASSPWRGRGSGNEQFF. DNA of the CDR3: TGTGCCAGCAGTCCCTGGCGGGGGCGCGGTTCGGGAAATGAGCAGTTCTTC. The chain carries TRBV2 and TRBJ2-1, with D possibly being TRBD2 (7 bases). The germline V gene has CDR1 SNHLY and CDR2 FYNNEI. V lost 5 bases and J 7 bases, leaving 24 bases between the germline ends. The CDR3 is made up of 17 amino acids.

This clone was detected once. This sequence joins TRBV29-1 and TRBJ1-4; no clear D gene. Trimming cost V 4 bases and J 5 bases, with 11 bases left between them. This CDR3 contains 13 residues. CDR1 is SQVTM, CDR2 ANQGSEA, per germline. In nucleotides, the CDR3 is TGCAGCGTTGTAGCGCAGCTAAATGAAAAACTGTTTTTT. This translates into CSVVAQLNEKLFF.

The genes are TRBV18 and TRBJ2-1; TRBD1 matches 8 bases. CDR1 is KGHSH, CDR2 LQKENI, per germline. The CDR3 contains 17 residues. V was clipped by 3 bases and J by 4 bases; unmatched bases: 11. The chain's CDR3 is CASSPSMRTGPYNEQFF. The CDR3 DNA reads as TGTGCCAGCTCACCGTCGATGAGGACAGGGCCATACAATGAGCAGTTCTTC.

To note about this clone: At the DNA level, this CDR3 is encoded by other sequences in the same sample as well. The J gene is TRBJ1-2, the V gene TRBV7-8; the match to TRBD1 covers 7 bases. J gave up 2 bases and V 5 bases, and 5 bases lay outside the gene matches. This CDR3 spans 14 amino acids. The V gene's germline CDR1 is SGHVS and CDR2 FQNEAQ. The CDR3 DNA reads TGTGCCAGCAGCCTCGGGACAGCCAACTATGGCTACACCTTC. Translated, it gives CASSLGTANYGYTF.

The rearrangement links TRBV19 to TRBJ2-5; 10 bases align to TRBD2. The CDR3 has 16 amino acids. Germline trimming cut 5 bases from V and 5 bases from J; bases unmatched to any gene: 11. Per germline, CDR1 LNHDA and CDR2 SQIVND (reference sequence). The CDR3 is CASSASGGAGGETQYF. The CDR3 DNA reads as TGTGCCAGTAGTGCAAGCGGGGGGGCCGGGGGTGAGACCCAGTACTTC.

V is TRBV11-2 and J is TRBJ1-1; 7 positions agree with TRBD1. The junction had 6 bases not matched to a gene; V was cut back by 1 base and J by 4 bases. This CDR3 is 15 amino acids long. CDR1 is SGHAT, CDR2 FQNNGV, per germline. The CDR3 coding sequence is TGTGCCAGCAGCTTAGCGCAGGGGGTGGGCACTGAAGCTTTCTTT. Protein: CASSLAQGVGTEAFF.

The genes are TRBV3-1 (or the pseudogene TRBV3-2) and TRBJ1-2, with TRBD1 identical over 9 bases. CDR3 size: 16 residues. Looked up from germline, CDR1 is LGHDT and CDR2 is YNNKEL (reference sequence). Unmatched junction bases numbered 8, after V lost 1 base and J lost 5 bases. CDR3 in DNA: TGTGCCAGCAGCCAAGGCTGGGACAGGGTAAATTATGGCTACACCTTC. Residues: CASSQGWDRVNYGYTF.

This rearrangement joins TRBV2 to TRBJ1-5; D may be TRBD1 (6 bases). V lost 6 bases, J lost 7 bases, and 16 bases lay in between. CDR3 size: 14 residues. Germline CDR1 SNHLY, CDR2 FYNNEI. The CDR3 DNA is TGTGCCAGCAGCTCAGGGGACCCCTGGCAGCCCCAGCATTTT. Translating it yields CASSSGDPWQPQHF.

The chain recombines TRBV4-1 with TRBJ2-1, with TRBD1 matching over 7 bases. The CDR3 sequence is 17 residues long. The V gene's germline CDR1 is MGHRA and CDR2 YSYEKL. The junction had 8 bases not matched to a gene; V was cut back by 0 bases and J by 3 bases. In DNA form, the CDR3 reads TGCGCCAGCAGCCAAGATCCTGCCGGGACAGACTACAATGAGCAGTTCTTC. Its protein is CASSQDPAGTDYNEQFF.

This clone was counted only a few times. The J gene is TRBJ1-3, the V gene TRBV2; D call uncertain. Between the trimmed V and J ends, which lost 4 bases and 6 bases, there was a span of 13 bases. CDR1 and CDR2 (germline): SNHLY, FYNNEI. The length of the CDR3 is 14 residues. CDR3 bases: TGTGCCAGCAGTGCCAGACGGGAGGAAAACACCATATATTTT. Its translation: CASSARREENTIYF.